This record looks at one TCR beta chain sequence and its context. Antigen unknown. The record originates from a study of cytomegalovirus exposure and HLA in healthy donors. At the level of the study: About 85 million unique TCRs from HLA-typed donors were held in an early release of data. Study-wide findings and caveats: When the data were analyzed later, several of the most significant clusters appeared to be linked to common viral pathogens.

V was pared by 3 bases and J by 7 bases, with 5 bases of the junction left unmatched. The CDR3 is 15 residues long. CDR1 and CDR2 from the germline V gene are PRHDT and FYEKMQ (reference sequence). The PCR had 60 Vbeta and 13 Jbeta primers. Assay used: immunoSEQ multiplex PCR; TCRdb lists only in-frame clones, some missing. The table shows 120,000 or so clones, with about 80% occurring only once. The chain uses TRBV13 and TRBJ1-6; TRBD1 matches 8 bases. The clonotype was recovered from a man under 40 in good health and CMV-seropositive. Sequencing was done on a sample of PBMCs. This CDR3 reads CASSFSDRENSPLHF. The CDR3 region has the DNA TGTGCCAGCAGCTTCTCGGACAGGGAAAATTCACCCCTCCACTTT. Variable domain in full (rest from reference TRBV13 and TRBJ1-6): AAGVIQSPRHLIKEKRETATLKCYPIPRHDTVYWYQQGPGQDPQFLISFYEKMQSDKGSIPDRFSAQQFSDYHSELNMSSLELGDSALYFCASSFSDRENSPLHFGNGTRLTVT.